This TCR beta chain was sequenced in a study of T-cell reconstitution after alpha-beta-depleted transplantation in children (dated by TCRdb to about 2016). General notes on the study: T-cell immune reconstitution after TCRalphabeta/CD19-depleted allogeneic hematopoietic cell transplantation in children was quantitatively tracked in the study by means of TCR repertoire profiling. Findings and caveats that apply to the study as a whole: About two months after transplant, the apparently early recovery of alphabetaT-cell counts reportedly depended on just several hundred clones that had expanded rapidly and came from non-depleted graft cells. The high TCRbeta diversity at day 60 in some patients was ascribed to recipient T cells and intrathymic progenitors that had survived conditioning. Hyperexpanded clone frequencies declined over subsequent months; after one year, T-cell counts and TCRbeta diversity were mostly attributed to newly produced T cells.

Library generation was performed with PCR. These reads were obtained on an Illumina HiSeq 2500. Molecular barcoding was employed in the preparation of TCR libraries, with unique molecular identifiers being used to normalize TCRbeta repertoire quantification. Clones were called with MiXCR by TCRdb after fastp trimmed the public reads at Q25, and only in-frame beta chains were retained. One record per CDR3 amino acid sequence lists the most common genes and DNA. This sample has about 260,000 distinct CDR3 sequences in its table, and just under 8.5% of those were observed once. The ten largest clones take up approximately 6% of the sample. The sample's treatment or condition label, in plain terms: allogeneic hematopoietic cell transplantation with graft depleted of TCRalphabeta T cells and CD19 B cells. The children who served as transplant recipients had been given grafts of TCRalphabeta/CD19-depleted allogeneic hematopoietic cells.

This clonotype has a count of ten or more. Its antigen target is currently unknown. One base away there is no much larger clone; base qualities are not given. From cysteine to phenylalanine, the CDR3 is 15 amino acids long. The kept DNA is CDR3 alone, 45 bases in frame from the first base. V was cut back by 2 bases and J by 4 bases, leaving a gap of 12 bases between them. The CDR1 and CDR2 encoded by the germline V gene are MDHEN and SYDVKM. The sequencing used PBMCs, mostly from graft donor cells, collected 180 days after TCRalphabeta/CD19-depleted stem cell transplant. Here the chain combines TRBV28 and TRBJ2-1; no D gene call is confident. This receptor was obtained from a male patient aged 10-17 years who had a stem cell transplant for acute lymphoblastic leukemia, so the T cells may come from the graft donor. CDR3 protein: CASSLRWGRYNEQFF. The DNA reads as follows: TGTGCCAGCAGTTTAAGGTGGGGTCGATACAATGAGCAGTTCTTC.